A selection of T cell receptor beta chains follows, all from one sample in a study of metastatic and nonmetastatic thyroid tumors. TCRdb re-called clones from the PCR reads using MiXCR. In the table there are about 34,000 clones, roughly 17% of which are singletons. What was sequenced was blood. These TCRs come from a female donor with papillary thyroid cancer or a benign thyroid nodule (not recorded which). Some clones in this sample may be carry-over from other donors' samples. Each CDR3 is given with its conserved first and last residue. The order of the fields is V gene, clone size, D gene, J gene, CDR3 protein, CDR3 DNA. D genes are given only for firm matches. Not every row has a clone size; where given, it reads once, few, many or a size class.

v_call: TRBV6-4
clone_size: few
d_call: .
j_call: TRBJ2-7
cdr3_aa: CASSDSLRYRTYEQYF
cdr3_nt: TGTGCCAGCAGTGACTCCCTGCGGTATCGTACCTACGAGCAGTACTTC

v_call: TRBV7-2
clone_size: many
d_call: TRBD1
j_call: TRBJ1-5
cdr3_aa: CASSFQGGNQPQHF
cdr3_nt: TGTGCCAGCAGCTTTCAGGGGGGGAACCAGCCCCAGCATTTT

v_call: TRBV6-1
clone_size: many
d_call: .
j_call: TRBJ2-3
cdr3_aa: CASRRDSGDTQYF
cdr3_nt: TGTGCCAGCAGGCGAGACAGCGGAGATACGCAGTATTTT

v_call: TRBV11-2
clone_size: many
d_call: .
j_call: TRBJ2-7
cdr3_aa: CASSHGQSYEQYF
cdr3_nt: TGTGCCAGCAGCCATGGACAGTCCTACGAGCAGTACTTC

v_call: TRBV6-2/TRBV6-3
clone_size: many
d_call: .
j_call: TRBJ1-5
cdr3_aa: CASSHNRARQPQHF
cdr3_nt: TGTGCCAGCAGCCATAACAGGGCTCGGCAGCCCCAGCATTTT

v_call: TRBV6-4
clone_size: many
d_call: .
j_call: TRBJ2-3
cdr3_aa: CASSVGSTDTQYF
cdr3_nt: TGTGCCAGCAGTGTGGGAAGCACAGATACGCAGTATTTT

v_call: TRBV6-1
clone_size: .
d_call: TRBD2
j_call: TRBJ2-1
cdr3_aa: CATGLAGPNEQFF
cdr3_nt: TGTGCCACCGGACTAGCGGGACCCAATGAGCAGTTCTTC

v_call: TRBV18
clone_size: many
d_call: .
j_call: TRBJ2-7
cdr3_aa: CASSPRENYEQYF
cdr3_nt: TGTGCCAGCTCACCACGAGAGAACTACGAGCAGTACTTC

v_call: TRBV28
clone_size: .
d_call: TRBD1
j_call: TRBJ1-1
cdr3_aa: CASSGTGGIGTQAFF
cdr3_nt: TGTGCCAGCAGTGGGACAGGTGGCATAGGCACTCAAGCTTTCTTT

v_call: TRBV15
clone_size: many
d_call: .
j_call: TRBJ2-7
cdr3_aa: CATSRAQQTYEQYF
cdr3_nt: TGTGCCACCAGCAGAGCACAGCAGACCTACGAGCAGTACTTC

v_call: TRBV29-1
clone_size: few
d_call: TRBD2
j_call: TRBJ2-6
cdr3_aa: CSVGGDPATGANVLTF
cdr3_nt: TGCAGCGTGGGGGGGGACCCCGCGACGGGGGCCAACGTCCTGACTTTC

v_call: TRBV13
clone_size: many
d_call: .
j_call: TRBJ2-7
cdr3_aa: CASSSPSENEQYF
cdr3_nt: TGTGCCAGCAGCTCTCCCTCGGAGAACGAGCAGTACTTC

v_call: TRBV6-1
clone_size: many
d_call: .
j_call: TRBJ1-1
cdr3_aa: CASIKQNPEAFF
cdr3_nt: TGTGCCAGCATTAAACAGAATCCTGAAGCTTTCTTT

v_call: TRBV2
clone_size: many
d_call: .
j_call: TRBJ2-1
cdr3_aa: CASSPSPGTSQFF
cdr3_nt: TGTGCCAGCAGCCCTAGCCCCGGGACATCCCAGTTCTTC

v_call: TRBV7-8
clone_size: many
d_call: TRBD2
j_call: TRBJ2-1
cdr3_aa: CASSLWGLAGTYNEQFF
cdr3_nt: TGTGCCAGCAGCTTATGGGGACTAGCGGGCACCTACAATGAGCAGTTCTTC

v_call: TRBV3-1
clone_size: .
d_call: TRBD1
j_call: TRBJ1-2
cdr3_aa: CASSRQGAYYGYTF
cdr3_nt: TGTGCCAGCAGCCGACAGGGCGCGTACTATGGCTACACCTTC

v_call: TRBV11-2
clone_size: many
d_call: TRBD1
j_call: TRBJ2-1
cdr3_aa: CASSGGGRGHYNEQFF
cdr3_nt: TGTGCCAGCAGCGGTGGGGGCAGGGGGCATTACAATGAGCAGTTCTTC

v_call: TRBV7-2
clone_size: many
d_call: .
j_call: TRBJ2-1
cdr3_aa: CASSSRIGGNNEQFF
cdr3_nt: TGTGCCAGCAGCTCCCGGATCGGGGGAAACAATGAGCAGTTCTTC

v_call: TRBV6-1
clone_size: many
d_call: TRBD1
j_call: TRBJ2-1
cdr3_aa: CASSAGQGGPYNEQFF
cdr3_nt: TGTGCCAGCAGTGCCGGACAGGGAGGACCCTACAATGAGCAGTTCTTC

v_call: TRBV5-1
clone_size: medium-sized
d_call: .
j_call: TRBJ2-7
cdr3_aa: CASSGTDYEQYF
cdr3_nt: TGCGCCAGCAGCGGGACGGACTACGAGCAGTACTTC

v_call: TRBV12-3/TRBV12-4
clone_size: many
d_call: .
j_call: TRBJ1-1
cdr3_aa: CASSRYNTEAFF
cdr3_nt: TGTGCCAGCAGCCGATATAACACTGAAGCTTTCTTT

v_call: TRBV5-1
clone_size: .
d_call: .
j_call: TRBJ2-3
cdr3_aa: CASRDSLSLGTDTQYF
cdr3_nt: TGCGCCAGCCGAGACTCCCTCTCCCTGGGCACAGATACGCAGTATTTT

v_call: TRBV6-1
clone_size: many
d_call: TRBD1
j_call: TRBJ2-5
cdr3_aa: CASSVSGDRIHTQYF
cdr3_nt: TGTGCCAGCAGTGTATCCGGGGACAGAATCCATACCCAGTACTTC

v_call: TRBV5-1
clone_size: .
d_call: .
j_call: TRBJ2-5
cdr3_aa: CASSLAVVPLETQYF
cdr3_nt: TGCGCCAGCAGCTTGGCGGTAGTGCCGTTAGAGACCCAGTACTTC

v_call: TRBV16
clone_size: .
d_call: .
j_call: TRBJ2-7
cdr3_aa: CASSQSGYEQYF
cdr3_nt: TGTGCCAGCAGCCAATCGGGATACGAGCAGTACTTC

v_call: TRBV19
clone_size: many
d_call: .
j_call: TRBJ1-1
cdr3_aa: CASRAGGRDTEAFF
cdr3_nt: TGTGCCAGTAGAGCCGGGGGTCGGGACACTGAAGCTTTCTTT

v_call: TRBV10-3
clone_size: many
d_call: .
j_call: TRBJ2-7
cdr3_aa: CAISSDRGTYEQYF
cdr3_nt: TGTGCCATCAGCTCCGACCGGGGGACCTACGAGCAGTACTTC

v_call: TRBV6-1
clone_size: .
d_call: TRBD1
j_call: TRBJ1-4
cdr3_aa: CASSEGGTGSEKLFF
cdr3_nt: TGTGCCAGCAGTGAAGGGGGGACAGGCTCTGAAAAACTGTTTTTT

v_call: TRBV28
clone_size: many
d_call: .
j_call: TRBJ2-3
cdr3_aa: CASSPTGASTSTDTQYF
cdr3_nt: TGTGCCAGCAGTCCGACCGGGGCATCTACTAGCACAGATACGCAGTATTTT

v_call: TRBV20-1
clone_size: many
d_call: TRBD1
j_call: TRBJ1-5
cdr3_aa: CSARDGTGIHSNQPQHF
cdr3_nt: TGCAGTGCTAGAGATGGGACAGGGATCCATAGCAATCAGCCCCAGCATTTT

v_call: TRBV19
clone_size: medium-sized
d_call: .
j_call: TRBJ2-1
cdr3_aa: CASSTPGGPVEQFF
cdr3_nt: TGTGCCAGTAGTACCCCCGGGGGCCCGGTTGAGCAGTTCTTC

v_call: TRBV7-4
clone_size: many
d_call: .
j_call: TRBJ1-5
cdr3_aa: CASSLVNGGFYPIFSQHF
cdr3_nt: TGTGCCAGCAGCTTAGTTAACGGGGGGTTCTACCCAATCTTTTCCCAGCATTTT

v_call: TRBV6-4
clone_size: many
d_call: TRBD1
j_call: TRBJ1-2
cdr3_aa: CASSDSDRGGYTF
cdr3_nt: TGTGCCAGCAGTGACTCGGACAGGGGTGGCTACACCTTC

v_call: TRBV6-1
clone_size: many
d_call: .
j_call: TRBJ2-7
cdr3_aa: CASSLGPPSFEQYF
cdr3_nt: TGTGCCAGCAGTCTAGGCCCACCCTCCTTCGAGCAGTACTTC

v_call: TRBV10-1
clone_size: many
d_call: .
j_call: TRBJ2-3
cdr3_aa: CASSESLGAVTQYF
cdr3_nt: TGCGCCAGCAGTGAGTCCCTGGGGGCGGTGACGCAGTATTTT

v_call: TRBV28
clone_size: medium-sized
d_call: .
j_call: TRBJ2-2
cdr3_aa: CASMSSGTGELFF
cdr3_nt: TGTGCCAGCATGAGTAGCGGCACCGGGGAGCTGTTTTTT

v_call: TRBV5-1
clone_size: many
d_call: .
j_call: TRBJ2-1
cdr3_aa: CASSLVAAFSYNEQFF
cdr3_nt: TGCGCCAGCAGCTTGGTAGCGGCATTCTCCTACAATGAGCAGTTCTTC